This T cell receptor (beta chain) comes out of a study of control samples from healthy donors and cancer patients. Trimming cost V 4 bases and J 1 base; bases outside gene matches: 3. Germline V lookup: CDR1 MNHEY, CDR2 SVGAGI. The CDR3 sequence is 15 residues long. This clone was seen only a few times. Using immunoSEQ multiplex PCR, the repertoire was profiled, and TCRdb retains in-frame clones only, with some absent. The data contain approximately 90,000 clones, roughly 84% of them singletons. The sequenced sample was blood. This receptor was taken from a woman aged 40 to 49 in good health. The chain employs TRBV6-5 and TRBJ2-3, with 9 positions matching TRBD2. CDR3 sequence (DNA): TGTGCCAGCAGTTGGCGGGGGGGCGGCACAGATACGCAGTATTTT. Protein sequence: CASSWRGGGTDTQYF.